The clone carrying this T cell receptor (beta chain) has just one count. CDR3 length: 15 amino acids. CDR1 is SGHRS, CDR2 YFSETQ, per germline. V gave up 5 bases and J gave up 6 bases; unmatched junction bases: 11. This sample was taken from a study of blood T cell repertoires in COVID-19. Participants had their cohort set by participant-reported clinical history. Donors of Cohort 3 who recovered were those that had two negative PCRs, clearance, or symptom resolution. Sequenced by immunoSEQ multiplex PCR; TCRdb stores in-frame clones only, minus some. Of 180,000 or so clones listed, around four fifths are singletons.

This chain uses TRBV5-1 with TRBJ2-7, with 10 nucleotides matching TRBD1. The specimen was PBMCs or T cells enriched from blood (not recorded which). The sequence came from a woman between 50 and 59 years old who had recovered from COVID-19. The CDR3 here is CASSFRGTGVREQYV. The CDR3, as DNA: TGCGCCAGCAGTTTCCGGGGGACAGGGGTACGCGAGCAGTACGTC.